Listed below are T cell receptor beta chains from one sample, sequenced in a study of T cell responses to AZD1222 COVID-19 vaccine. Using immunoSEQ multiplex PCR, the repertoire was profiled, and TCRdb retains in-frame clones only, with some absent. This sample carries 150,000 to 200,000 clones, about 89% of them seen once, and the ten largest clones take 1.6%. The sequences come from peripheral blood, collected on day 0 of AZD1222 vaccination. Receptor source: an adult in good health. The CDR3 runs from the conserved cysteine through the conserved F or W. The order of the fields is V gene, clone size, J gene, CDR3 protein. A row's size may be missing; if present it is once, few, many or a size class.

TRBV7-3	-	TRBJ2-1	CASSLKFETGGYNEQFF
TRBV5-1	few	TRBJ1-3	CASRRDTRADGNTIYF
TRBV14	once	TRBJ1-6	CASSLSLNSPLHF
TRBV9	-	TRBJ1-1	CASSVGHQNTEAFF
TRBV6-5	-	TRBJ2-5	CASSKDPLIQETQYF
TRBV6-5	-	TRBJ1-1	CASSQYRANTEAFF
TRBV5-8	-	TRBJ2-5	CASSGGPGTREYF
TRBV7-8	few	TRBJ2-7	CASRGDADFSYEQYF
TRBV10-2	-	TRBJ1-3	CASSVGPGGTIYF
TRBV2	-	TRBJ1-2	CASSYRVNYGYTF
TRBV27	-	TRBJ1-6	CASRILGQNNSPLHF
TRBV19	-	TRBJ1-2	CASSIKRTNQYGYTF
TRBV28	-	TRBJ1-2	CASSTGGYRGRDYGYTF
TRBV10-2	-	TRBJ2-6	CASTPASSGANVLTF
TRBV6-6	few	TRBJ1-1	CASSPRQGSMNTEAFF
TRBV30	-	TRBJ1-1	CAWSVRGPGDTEAFF
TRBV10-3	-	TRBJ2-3	CAIRGLANDYTQYF
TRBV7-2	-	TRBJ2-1	CASSLAGGQNEQFF
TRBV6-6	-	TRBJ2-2	CASSSRTGINTGELFF
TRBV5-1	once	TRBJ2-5	CASSLESTRQTQYF
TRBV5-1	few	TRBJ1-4	CASSLALGLGSPNEKLFF
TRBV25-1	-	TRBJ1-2	CASSASGTGWLYGYTF
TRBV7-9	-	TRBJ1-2	CASSLELFSYGYTF
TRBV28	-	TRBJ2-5	CASTGGEETQYF
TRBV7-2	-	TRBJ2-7	CASSLAPASTYEQYF
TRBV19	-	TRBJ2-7	CASSIGFRDEQYF
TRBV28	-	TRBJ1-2	CAISDRSNYGYTF
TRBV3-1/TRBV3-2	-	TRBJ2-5	CASSQVLAGGQETQYF
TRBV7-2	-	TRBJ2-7	CASSLGILEQYF
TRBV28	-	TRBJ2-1	CASSLVASSYNEQFF
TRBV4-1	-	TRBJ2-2	CASSEAGTRNTGELFF
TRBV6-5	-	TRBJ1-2	CASSTRGRDNYGYTF
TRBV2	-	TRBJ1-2	CASIEGGARYGYTF
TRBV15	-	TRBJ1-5	CATSRKLQGSLDQPQHF
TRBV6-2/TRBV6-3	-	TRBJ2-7	CASSRLAGPYEQYF
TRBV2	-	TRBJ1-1	CASSRRTGYEAFF
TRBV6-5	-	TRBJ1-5	CASSYRIQPQHF
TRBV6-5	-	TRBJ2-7	CASSYSLGDSREQYF
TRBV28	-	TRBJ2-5	CASSPSDGVETQYF
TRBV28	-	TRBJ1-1	CASRDTGGARVFF
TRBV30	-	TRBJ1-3	CAWSWDADSGNTIYF